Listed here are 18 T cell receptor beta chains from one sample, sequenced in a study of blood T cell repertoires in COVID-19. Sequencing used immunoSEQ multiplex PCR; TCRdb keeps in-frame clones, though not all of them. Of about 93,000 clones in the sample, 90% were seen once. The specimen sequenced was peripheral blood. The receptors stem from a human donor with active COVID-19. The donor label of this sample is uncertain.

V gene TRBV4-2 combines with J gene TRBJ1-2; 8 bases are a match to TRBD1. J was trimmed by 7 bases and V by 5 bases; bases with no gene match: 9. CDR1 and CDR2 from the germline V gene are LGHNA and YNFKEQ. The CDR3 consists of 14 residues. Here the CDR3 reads CASSVGDRTFGYTF. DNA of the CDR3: TGTGCCAGCAGCGTAGGGGACAGGACCTTTGGCTACACCTTC.

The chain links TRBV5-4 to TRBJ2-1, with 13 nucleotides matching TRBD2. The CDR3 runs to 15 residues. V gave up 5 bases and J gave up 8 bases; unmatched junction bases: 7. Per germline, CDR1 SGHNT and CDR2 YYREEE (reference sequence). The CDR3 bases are TGTGCCAGCAGACTAGCGGGGGGGCCACGGGATGAGCAGTTCTTC. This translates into CASRLAGGPRDEQFF.

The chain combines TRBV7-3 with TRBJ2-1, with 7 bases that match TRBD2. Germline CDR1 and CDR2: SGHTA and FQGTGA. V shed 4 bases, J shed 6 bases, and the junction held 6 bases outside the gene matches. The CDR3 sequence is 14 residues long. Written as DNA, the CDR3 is TGTGCCAGCAGCTCAGGGACTACCCTCAATGAGCAGTTCTTC. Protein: CASSSGTTLNEQFF. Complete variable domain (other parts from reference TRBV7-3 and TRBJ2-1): GAGVSQTPSNKVTEKGKYVELRCDPISGHTALYWYRQSLGQGPEFLIYFQGTGAADDSGLPNDRFFAVRPEGSVSTLKIQRTERGDSAVYLCASSSGTTLNEQFFGPGTRLTVL.

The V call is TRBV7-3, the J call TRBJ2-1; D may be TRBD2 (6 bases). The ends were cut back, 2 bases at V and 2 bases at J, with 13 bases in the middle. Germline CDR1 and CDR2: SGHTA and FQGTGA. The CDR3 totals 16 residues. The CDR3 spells CASSLGGSPAYNEQFF. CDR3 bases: TGTGCCAGCAGCTTAGGGGGGAGTCCGGCCTACAATGAGCAGTTCTTC. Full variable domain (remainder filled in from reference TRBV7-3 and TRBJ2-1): GAGVSQTPSNKVTEKGKYVELRCDPISGHTALYWYRQSLGQGPEFLIYFQGTGAADDSGLPNDRFFAVRPEGSVSTLKIQRTERGDSAVYLCASSLGGSPAYNEQFFGPGTRLTVL.

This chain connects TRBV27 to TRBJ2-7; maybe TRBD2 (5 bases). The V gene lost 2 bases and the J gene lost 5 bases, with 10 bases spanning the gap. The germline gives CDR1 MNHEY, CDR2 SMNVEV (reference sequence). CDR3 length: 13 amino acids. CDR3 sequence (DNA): TGTGCCAGCAGTTTACGAGGGTTCCACGAGCAGTACTTC. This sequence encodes CASSLRGFHEQYF.

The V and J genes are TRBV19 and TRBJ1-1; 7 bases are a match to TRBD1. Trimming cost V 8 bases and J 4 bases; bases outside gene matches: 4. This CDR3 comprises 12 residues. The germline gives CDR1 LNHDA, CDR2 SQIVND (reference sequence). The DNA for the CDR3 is TGTGCCAGTCAGGGGGTGAGCACTGAAGCTTTCTTT. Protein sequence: CASQGVSTEAFF.

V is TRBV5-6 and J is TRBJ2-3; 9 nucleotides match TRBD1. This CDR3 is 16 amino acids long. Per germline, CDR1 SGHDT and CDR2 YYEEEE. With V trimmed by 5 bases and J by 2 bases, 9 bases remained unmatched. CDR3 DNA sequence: TGTGCCAGCAGATGGACCGGGACAGGGCACACAGATACGCAGTATTTT. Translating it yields CASRWTGTGHTDTQYF.

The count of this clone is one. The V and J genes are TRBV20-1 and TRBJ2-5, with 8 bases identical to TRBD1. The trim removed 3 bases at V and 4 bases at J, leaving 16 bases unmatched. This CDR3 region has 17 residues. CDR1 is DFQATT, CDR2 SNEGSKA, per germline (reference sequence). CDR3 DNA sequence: TGCAGTGCTAGTCCCTACACAGGGGGAGAAATTAGAGAGACCCAGTACTTC. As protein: CSASPYTGGEIRETQYF.

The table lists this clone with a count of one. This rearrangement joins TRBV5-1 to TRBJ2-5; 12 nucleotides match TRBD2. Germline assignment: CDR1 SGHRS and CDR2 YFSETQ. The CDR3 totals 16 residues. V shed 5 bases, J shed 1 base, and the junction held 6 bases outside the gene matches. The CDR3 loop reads CASSSLAGGLQETQYF. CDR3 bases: TGCGCCAGCAGTTCGCTAGCGGGGGGGCTCCAAGAGACCCAGTACTTC.

The CDR3 DNA reads TGTGCCAGCACCACGGGACACGAAAACACCGGGGAGCTGTTTTTT. It is translated as CASTTGHENTGELFF. The chain combines TRBV6-6 with TRBJ2-2; D is possibly TRBD1 (6 bases). V was pared by 7 bases and J by 2 bases, with 14 bases between. This CDR3 has 15 amino acids. In germline, CDR1 is MNHNY, CDR2 SVGAGI (reference sequence).

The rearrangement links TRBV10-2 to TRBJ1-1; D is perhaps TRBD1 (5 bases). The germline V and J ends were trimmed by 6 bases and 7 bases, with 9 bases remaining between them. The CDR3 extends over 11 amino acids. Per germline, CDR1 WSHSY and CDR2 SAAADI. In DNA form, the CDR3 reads TGCGCCAGCAGGGCAGGGATTGAAGCTTTCTTT. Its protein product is CASRAGIEAFF.

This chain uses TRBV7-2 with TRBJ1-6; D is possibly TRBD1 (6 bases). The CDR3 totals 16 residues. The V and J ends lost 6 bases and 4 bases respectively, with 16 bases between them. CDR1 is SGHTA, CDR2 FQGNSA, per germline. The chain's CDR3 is CASRHDRLGYNSPLHF. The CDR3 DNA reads TGTGCCAGCAGACACGACAGGCTGGGTTATAATTCACCCCTCCACTTT.

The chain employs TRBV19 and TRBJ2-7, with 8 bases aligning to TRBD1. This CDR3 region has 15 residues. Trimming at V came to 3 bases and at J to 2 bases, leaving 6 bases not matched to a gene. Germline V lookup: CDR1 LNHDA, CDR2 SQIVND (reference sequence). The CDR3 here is CASSMGRTGTYEQYF. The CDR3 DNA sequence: TGTGCCAGTAGTATGGGCAGGACAGGGACCTACGAGCAGTACTTC.

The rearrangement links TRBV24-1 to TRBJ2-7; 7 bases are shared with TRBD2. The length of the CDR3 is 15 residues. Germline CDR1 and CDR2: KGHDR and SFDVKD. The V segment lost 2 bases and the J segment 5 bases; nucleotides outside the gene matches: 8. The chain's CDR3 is CATSDSQAGVHEQYF. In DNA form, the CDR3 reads TGTGCCACCAGTGATTCGCAGGCGGGGGTTCACGAGCAGTACTTC.

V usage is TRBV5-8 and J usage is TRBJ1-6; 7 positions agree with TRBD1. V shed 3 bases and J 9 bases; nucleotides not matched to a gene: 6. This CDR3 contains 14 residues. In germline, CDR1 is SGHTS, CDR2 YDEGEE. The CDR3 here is CASSSGTDSSPLHF. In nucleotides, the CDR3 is TGTGCCAGCAGCTCCGGGACAGATTCTTCACCCCTCCACTTT. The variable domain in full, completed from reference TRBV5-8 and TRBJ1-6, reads EAGVTQSPTHLIKTRGQQATLRCSPISGHTSVYWYQQALGLGLQFLLWYDEGEERNRGNFPPRFSGRQFPNYSSELNVNALELEDSALYLCASSSGTDSSPLHFGNGTRLTVT.

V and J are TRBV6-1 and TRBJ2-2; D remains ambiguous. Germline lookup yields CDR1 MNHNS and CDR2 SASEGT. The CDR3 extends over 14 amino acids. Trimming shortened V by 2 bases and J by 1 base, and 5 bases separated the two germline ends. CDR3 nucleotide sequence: TGTGCCAGCAGTGAATGGCAGAACACCGGGGAGCTGTTTTTT. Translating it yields CASSEWQNTGELFF.

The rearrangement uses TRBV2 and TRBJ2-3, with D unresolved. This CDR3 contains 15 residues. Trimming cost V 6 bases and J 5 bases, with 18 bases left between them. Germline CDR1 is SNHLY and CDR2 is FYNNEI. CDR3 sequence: CASSSDSVLRDTQYF. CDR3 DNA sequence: TGTGCCAGCAGCTCTGACTCTGTTCTTCGAGATACGCAGTATTTT.

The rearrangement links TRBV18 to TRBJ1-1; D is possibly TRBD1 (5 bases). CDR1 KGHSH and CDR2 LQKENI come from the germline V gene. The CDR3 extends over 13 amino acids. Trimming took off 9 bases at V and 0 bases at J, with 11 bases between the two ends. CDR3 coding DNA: TGTGCCAGTTCCGGCAGGGTGAACACTGAAGCTTTCTTT. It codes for CASSGRVNTEAFF.